One and the same sample provided the 12 T cell receptor beta chains below, sequenced in a study of T-cell reconstitution after alpha-beta-depleted transplantation in children. Using unique molecular identifiers, the investigators prepared the TCRbeta library. From the PCR reads, TCRdb called clonotypes with MiXCR, one entry per CDR3 protein. The table has fewer than 550,000 distinct CDR3 sequences, roughly an eighth seen once. The input for sequencing was PBMCs, mostly from graft donor cells, taken 180 days after TCRalphabeta/CD19-depleted stem cell transplant. Every receptor here comes from a female patient aged 2-9 years who had a stem cell transplant for aplastic anemia, so the T cells may come from the graft donor.

In this sample, this clonotype turned up a few times. This chain uses TRBV18 with TRBJ1-4; D perhaps matches TRBD1 (6 bases). The V end was cut by 6 bases, the J end by 0 bases, with 11 bases between. The CDR3 length is 15 residues. CDR1 and CDR2 (germline): KGHSH, LQKENI. CDR3 region: CASSDSFTTNEKLFF. The CDR3 DNA sequence: TGTGCCAGCTCGGACAGCTTTACAACTAATGAAAAACTGTTTTTT.

The genes are TRBV7-3 and TRBJ2-7; the D is unclear. The CDR3 is 16 amino acids. With 1 base removed from V and 0 bases from J, the gap between germline ends came to 13 bases. Germline V CDR1 and CDR2: SGHTA, FQGTGA. CDR3 in DNA: TGTGCCAGCAGCTTAAGAGGACGTGCGCCCTCCTACGAGCAGTACTTC. Encoded protein: CASSLRGRAPSYEQYF.

The sample holds a few counts of this clonotype. The chain recombines TRBV6-2 or TRBV6-3 with TRBJ2-7; D may match TRBD1 or TRBD2 (5 bases each). V was shortened by 6 bases and J by 4 bases, with 16 bases between the two germline ends. Germline V lookup: CDR1 MNHEY, CDR2 SVGEGT. This CDR3 has 14 amino acids. The CDR3 nucleotides are TGTGCCAGCAGCCCCGGAGGACACATATACGAGCAGTACGTC. Residues: CASSPGGHIYEQYV.

This clonotype was recorded many times. The chain combines TRBV20-1 with TRBJ2-5, with D perhaps TRBD2 (5 bases). CDR1 is DFQATT, CDR2 SNEGSKA, per germline (reference sequence). V lost 6 bases to trimming and J lost 4 bases, with 15 bases between them. There are 13 residues in the CDR3. The CDR3 protein is CSATLGTRETQYF. CDR3 nucleotides: TGCAGTGCCACACTAGGAACGAGAGAGACCCAGTACTTC.

This clonotype was recorded only once. The gene calls are TRBV5-1 and TRBJ1-1, with TRBD1 identical over 9 bases. The ends lost 3 bases at V and 1 base at J; junction bases unmatched: 10. The germline V gene encodes CDR1 SGHRS and CDR2 YFSETQ. The CDR3 extends over 17 amino acids. This CDR3 reads CASSSQTLQGANTEAFF. CDR3 in DNA: TGCGCCAGCAGCTCGCAAACCCTACAGGGGGCGAACACTGAAGCTTTCTTT.

Only a few counts were recorded for this clonotype. The chain employs TRBV12-3 or TRBV12-4 and TRBJ1-4; TRBD1 matches 9 bases. V shed 6 bases, J shed 5 bases, and the junction held 1 base outside the gene matches. CDR3 length equals 13 residues. The CDR3 region is CASRQGANEKLFF. CDR3 sequence (DNA): TGTGCCAGCAGACAGGGGGCAAATGAAAAACTGTTTTTT.

This clonotype was counted only a few times. The chain combines TRBV7-2 with TRBJ2-7; 12 bases are a match to TRBD2. Looked up from germline, CDR1 is SGHTA and CDR2 is FQGNSA. The CDR3 is made up of 15 amino acids. The trim removed 1 base at V and 3 bases at J, leaving 1 base unmatched. CDR3 nucleotides: TGTGCCAGCAGCTTAGGACTAGCGGGGGACTACGAGCAGTACTTC. This sequence encodes CASSLGLAGDYEQYF.

The chain links TRBV20-1 to TRBJ2-7; D remains unclear. CDR1 is DFQATT, CDR2 SNEGSKA, per germline (reference sequence). Trimming removed 1 base from V and 1 base from J, with 8 bases in between. The CDR3 has 13 residues. CDR3: CSARGSSSYEQYV. The CDR3 DNA sequence: TGCAGTGCTAGAGGGTCCAGTTCCTACGAGCAGTACGTC.

This clonotype was found a few times. The DNA of the CDR3 is TGCAGTGCTGGGGGACTTTACAATGAGCAGTTCTTC. Amino acid sequence: CSAGGLYNEQFF. The V call is TRBV20-1, the J call TRBJ2-1; TRBD2 is a possible D gene (6 bases). The V gene's germline CDR1 is DFQATT and CDR2 SNEGSKA (reference sequence). Trimming stripped 5 bases from V and 4 bases from J, with 9 bases between. The CDR3 runs to 12 residues.

This clonotype has ten or more counts. This chain uses TRBV12-3 or TRBV12-4 with TRBJ2-2; 7 positions agree with TRBD1. With V trimmed by 6 bases and J by 3 bases, 4 bases remained unmatched. There are 14 residues in the CDR3. The chain's CDR3 is CASSRDRHTGELFF. CDR3 nucleotide sequence: TGTGCCAGCAGCAGGGACAGACACACCGGGGAGCTGTTTTTT.

This clonotype was seen repeatedly, ten times or more. CDR3 in amino acids: CASSSTSGRSYEQYF. DNA for the CDR3: TGCGCCAGCAGCTCGACTAGCGGGAGGAGTTACGAGCAGTACTTC. V gene TRBV5-1 combines with J gene TRBJ2-7; TRBD2 matches at 13 bases. Trimming removed 3 bases from V and 4 bases from J; junction bases left unmatched: 4. Germline V CDR1 and CDR2: SGHRS, YFSETQ. The CDR3 extends over 15 amino acids. Drawing the rest from reference TRBV5-1 and TRBJ2-7, the complete variable domain is KAGVTQTPRYLIKTRGQQVTLSCSPISGHRSVSWYQQTPGQGLQFLFEYFSETQRNKGNFPGRFSGRQFSNSRSEMNVSTLELGDSALYLCASSSTSGRSYEQYFGPGTRLTVT.

This clonotype was found many times. The V call is TRBV28, the J call TRBJ2-7; possibly TRBD1 for D (6 bases). Germline loops: CDR1 MDHEN, CDR2 SYDVKM. This CDR3 is built from 13 residues. The V and J ends lost 3 bases and 5 bases respectively, with 11 bases between them. CDR3 amino acids: CASSFRGPNEQYF. CDR3 coding DNA: TGTGCCAGCAGTTTCAGGGGACCCAACGAGCAGTACTTC.